This entry lists 9 T cell receptor beta chains sequenced from one sample in a study of blood T cell repertoires in COVID-19. TCRdb's copy holds only in-frame clones and misses some; the assay was immunoSEQ multiplex PCR. The sample lists 190,000 or so clones, 90% occurring once. Material: peripheral blood. The receptors stem from a man aged 45 to 65 with acute or convalescent COVID-19.

This chain links TRBV19 with TRBJ2-1, with a tentative D call TRBD2 (5 bases). There are 15 residues in the CDR3. Germline loops: CDR1 LNHDA, CDR2 SQIVND (reference sequence). Trimming pared 5 bases from V and 0 bases from J, leaving 11 bases between. The DNA for the CDR3 is TGTGCCAGTAGTTATGGAGCGGACTCCTACAATGAGCAGTTCTTC. Amino acid sequence: CASSYGADSYNEQFF.

CDR3 residues: CASSSGQPPDEQYF. CDR3 nucleotide sequence: TGTGCCAGCAGCTCGGGACAGCCCCCCGACGAGCAGTACTTC. V and J are TRBV7-2 and TRBJ2-7, with 7 bases identical to TRBD1. The V segment lost 4 bases and the J segment 5 bases; nucleotides outside the gene matches: 8. Germline CDR1 is SGHTA and CDR2 is FQGNSA. The CDR3 consists of 14 residues.

CDR3: CASSLRGGRTEAFF. The CDR3 DNA sequence: TGTGCCAGCAGTTTGAGGGGGGGGCGGACTGAAGCTTTCTTT. The chain uses TRBV28 and TRBJ1-1; D may be TRBD1 (6 bases). This CDR3 is built from 14 residues. Trimming removed 3 bases at V and 5 bases at J, with 13 bases between. CDR1 and CDR2 (germline): MDHEN, SYDVKM.

The chain employs TRBV11-2 and TRBJ2-6; unclear D gene. The CDR3 runs to 14 residues. CDR1 and CDR2 (germline): SGHAT, FQNNGV. The V end was cut by 7 bases, the J end by 4 bases, with 11 bases between. The CDR3 DNA is TGTGCCAGCACCTCAGTGGTAGGGGCCAACGTCCTGACTTTC. Amino acid sequence: CASTSVVGANVLTF.

The V gene is TRBV28, the J gene TRBJ2-4, with a tentative D call TRBD1 (6 bases). Germline V gene data show CDR1 as MDHEN and CDR2 as SYDVKM. The ends were cut back, 9 bases at V and 1 base at J, with 10 bases in the middle. This CDR3 comprises 13 residues. CDR3 sequence reads: CASLTGAKNIQYF. The CDR3 coding sequence is TGTGCCAGTTTAACAGGGGCCAAAAACATTCAGTACTTC.

The chain couples TRBV19 to TRBJ2-2; no clear D gene. Germline lookup yields CDR1 LNHDA and CDR2 SQIVND (reference sequence). CDR3 size: 13 residues. Trimming cost V 1 base and J 6 bases, with 6 bases left between them. This CDR3 reads CASSIVTAGELFF. The CDR3 DNA reads as TGTGCCAGTAGTATAGTTACAGCCGGGGAGCTGTTTTTT.

This clone came up once. V gene TRBV28 combines with J gene TRBJ2-1; D is possibly TRBD2 (6 bases). The germline V gene has CDR1 MDHEN and CDR2 SYDVKM. The V and J ends lost 7 bases and 9 bases respectively, with 28 bases between them. The length of the CDR3 is 17 residues. The CDR3 region is CASTSFGSTRRRSEQFF. CDR3 bases: TGTGCCAGCACCTCCTTCGGGTCGACTAGACGGAGGTCTGAGCAGTTCTTC.

A single count supports this clone. The genes are TRBV28 and TRBJ2-3; unclear D gene. The CDR3 has 12 amino acids. V was shortened by 5 bases and J by 2 bases, with 5 bases between the two germline ends. Germline CDR1 is MDHEN and CDR2 is SYDVKM. The CDR3 sequence: CASSLVTDTQYF. The CDR3 bases are TGTGCCAGCAGTCTTGTCACAGATACGCAGTATTTT. Filled out from reference TRBV28 and TRBJ2-3, the complete variable domain reads DVKVTQSSRYLVKRTGEKVFLECVQDMDHENMFWYRQDPGLGLRLIYFSYDVKMKEKGDIPEGYSVSREKKERFSLILESASTNQTSMYLCASSLVTDTQYFGPGTRLTVL.

This clone occurred once. The chain links TRBV11-2 to TRBJ1-2; no reliable D call. V was clipped by 11 bases and J by 8 bases, with 9 bases between them. Germline-derived CDR1 and CDR2 are SGHAT and FQNNGV. The length of the CDR3 is 9 residues. CDR3 coding DNA: TGTGCCTCCGGGAGGGGCTACACCTTC. Translation: CASGRGYTF.